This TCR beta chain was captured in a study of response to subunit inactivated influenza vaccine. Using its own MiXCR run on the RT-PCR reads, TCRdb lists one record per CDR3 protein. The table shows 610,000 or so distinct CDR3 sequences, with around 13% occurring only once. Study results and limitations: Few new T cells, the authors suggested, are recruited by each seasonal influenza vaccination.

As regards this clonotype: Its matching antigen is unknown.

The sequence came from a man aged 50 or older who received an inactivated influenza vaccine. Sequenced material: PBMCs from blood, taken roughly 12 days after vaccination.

The CDR3 reads CASSQYRDVQETQYF. As DNA, the CDR3 is TGTGCCAGCAGCCAGTACCGGGACGTACAAGAGACCCAGTACTTC. The chain joins TRBV3-1 to TRBJ2-5; D is possibly TRBD1 or TRBD2 (5 bases each). V lost 3 bases to trimming and J lost 2 bases, with 13 bases between them. The germline V gene has CDR1 LGHDT and CDR2 YNNKEL (reference sequence). This CDR3 has 15 amino acids.